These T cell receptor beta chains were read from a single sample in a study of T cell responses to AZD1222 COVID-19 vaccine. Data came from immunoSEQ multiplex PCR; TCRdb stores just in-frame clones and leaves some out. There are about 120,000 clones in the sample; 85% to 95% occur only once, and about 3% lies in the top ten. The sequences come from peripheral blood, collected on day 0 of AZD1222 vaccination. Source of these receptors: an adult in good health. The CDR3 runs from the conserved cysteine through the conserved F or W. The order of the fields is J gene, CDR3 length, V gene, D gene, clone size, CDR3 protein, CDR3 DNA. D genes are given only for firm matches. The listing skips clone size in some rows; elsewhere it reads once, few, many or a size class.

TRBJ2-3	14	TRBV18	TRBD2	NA	CASSPRRESDTQYF	TGTGCCAGCTCACCACGGCGGGAGAGCGATACGCAGTATTTT
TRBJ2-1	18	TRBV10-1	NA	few	CASSESGGGGTARNEQFF	TGCGCCAGCAGTGAGTCGGGAGGGGGGGGAACTGCTAGAAATGAGCAGTTCTTC
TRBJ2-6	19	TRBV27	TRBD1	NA	CASSPGQGATVPGANVLTF	TGTGCCAGCAGTCCGGGACAGGGGGCGACCGTACCTGGGGCCAACGTCCTGACTTTC
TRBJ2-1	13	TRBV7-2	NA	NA	CASSSGPDNEQFF	TGTGCCAGCAGCTCGGGGCCCGACAATGAGCAGTTCTTC
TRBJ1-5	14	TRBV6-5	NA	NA	CASSLRTGNQPQHF	TGTGCCAGCAGTCTCCGGACAGGCAATCAGCCCCAGCATTTT
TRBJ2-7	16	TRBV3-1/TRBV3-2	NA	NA	CASSQVPRGMTYEQYF	TGTGCCAGCAGCCAAGTCCCGCGCGGGATGACCTACGAGCAGTACTTC
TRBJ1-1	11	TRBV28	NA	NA	CASSPTTEAFF	TGTGCCAGCAGTCCGACGACTGAAGCTTTCTTT
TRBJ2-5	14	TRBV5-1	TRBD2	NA	CASSLVAGAETQYF	TGCGCCAGCAGCTTGGTAGCGGGAGCGGAGACCCAGTACTTC
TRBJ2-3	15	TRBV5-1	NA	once	CASSLAGTSTDTQYF	TGCGCCAGCAGCTTGGCGGGGACTAGCACAGATACGCAGTATTTT
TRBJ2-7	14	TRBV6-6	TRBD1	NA	CASTLGTGGYEQYF	TGTGCCAGCACCCTAGGGACAGGTGGTTACGAGCAGTACTTC
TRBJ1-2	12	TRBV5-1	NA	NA	CASGGDPYGYTF	TGCGCCAGCGGGGGGGACCCGTATGGCTACACCTTC
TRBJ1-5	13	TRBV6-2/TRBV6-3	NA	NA	CASSPDRGQPQHF	TGTGCCAGCAGTCCGGACAGAGGGCAGCCCCAGCATTTT
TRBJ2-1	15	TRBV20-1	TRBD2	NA	CSASGAGVAYNEQFF	TGCAGTGCTAGTGGGGCGGGAGTAGCCTACAATGAGCAGTTCTTC
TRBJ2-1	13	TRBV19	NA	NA	CATSLGPYNEQFF	TGTGCCACCTCCCTGGGGCCTTACAATGAGCAGTTCTTC
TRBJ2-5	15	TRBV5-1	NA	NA	CASSLGSGQGLTQYF	TGCGCCAGCAGCTTGGGGTCGGGCCAGGGTCTCACCCAGTACTTC
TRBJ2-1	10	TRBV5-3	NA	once	CARMGLEQFF	TGTGCCAGAATGGGGCTTGAGCAGTTCTTC
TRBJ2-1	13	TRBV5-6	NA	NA	CASSLYQGGEQFF	TGTGCCAGCAGCTTGTACCAGGGAGGCGAGCAGTTCTTC
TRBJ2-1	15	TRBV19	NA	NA	CASSLTANSYNEQFF	TGTGCCAGTAGTTTGACAGCTAACTCCTACAATGAGCAGTTCTTC
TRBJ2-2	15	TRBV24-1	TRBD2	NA	CATSDNGGLGGELFF	TGTGCCACCAGTGACAACGGGGGGTTGGGCGGGGAGCTGTTTTTT
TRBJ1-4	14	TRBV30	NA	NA	CAWSPLATNEKLFF	TGTGCCTGGAGTCCTCTCGCAACTAATGAAAAACTGTTTTTT
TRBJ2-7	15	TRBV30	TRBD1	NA	CAWNGRDRGIDEQYF	TGTGCCTGGAATGGGCGGGACAGGGGAATCGACGAGCAGTACTTC
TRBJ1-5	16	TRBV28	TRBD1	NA	CASSPPGQNSNQPQHF	TGTGCCAGCAGTCCGCCGGGACAGAATAGCAATCAGCCCCAGCATTTT
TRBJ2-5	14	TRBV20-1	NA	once	CSASGARESETQYF	TGCAGTGCTAGTGGGGCTCGGGAGTCGGAGACCCAGTACTTC
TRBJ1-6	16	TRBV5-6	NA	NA	CASSSTRRQGNSPLHF	TGTGCCAGCAGCTCGACCCGCCGTCAAGGGAATTCACCCCTCCACTTT
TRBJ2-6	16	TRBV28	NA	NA	CASSFYWTDEANVLTF	TGTGCCAGCAGTTTCTACTGGACAGATGAGGCCAACGTCCTGACTTTC
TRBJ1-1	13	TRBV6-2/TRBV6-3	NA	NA	CASSFERGTEAFF	TGTGCCAGCAGTTTTGAGAGGGGCACTGAAGCTTTCTTT
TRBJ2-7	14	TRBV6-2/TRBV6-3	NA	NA	CASSYVGTSYEQYF	TGTGCCAGCAGTTACGTTGGGACCTCCTACGAGCAGTACTTC
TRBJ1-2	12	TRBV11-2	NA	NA	CASKPSGKGYTF	TGTGCCAGTAAACCCTCGGGGAAGGGCTACACCTTC
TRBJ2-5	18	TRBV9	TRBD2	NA	CASSASWTSGRKKETQYF	TGTGCCAGCAGCGCTAGTTGGACTAGCGGGAGGAAAAAAGAGACCCAGTACTTC
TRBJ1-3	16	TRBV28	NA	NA	CASSLIWGSSGNTIYF	TGTGCCAGCAGTTTAATCTGGGGGAGCTCTGGAAACACCATATATTTT
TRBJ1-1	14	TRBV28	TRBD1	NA	CASSLTGGNTEAFF	TGTGCCAGCAGTTTAACAGGGGGCAACACTGAAGCTTTCTTT
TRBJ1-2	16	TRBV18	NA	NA	CASSPTISQGLYGYTF	TGTGCCAGCTCACCCACGATATCGCAGGGACTCTATGGCTACACCTTC
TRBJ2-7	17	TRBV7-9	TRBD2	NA	CASSSHGGGLQIYEQYF	TGTGCCAGCAGCTCCCACGGCGGGGGACTCCAGATCTACGAGCAGTACTTC
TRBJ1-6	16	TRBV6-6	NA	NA	CASSYSGTDNNSPLHF	TGTGCCAGCAGTTACTCAGGGACGGATAATAATTCACCCCTCCACTTT
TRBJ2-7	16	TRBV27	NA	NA	CASSLLSSQGTYEQYF	TGTGCCAGCAGTTTACTCAGTTCACAGGGTACATACGAGCAGTACTTC
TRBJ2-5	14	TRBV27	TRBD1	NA	CASSFRTGQETQYF	TGTGCCAGCAGTTTTCGGACAGGGCAAGAGACCCAGTACTTC
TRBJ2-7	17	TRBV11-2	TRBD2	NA	CASLPGRTSGRTYEQYF	TGTGCCAGCCTTCCTGGAAGGACTAGCGGGAGGACCTACGAGCAGTACTTC
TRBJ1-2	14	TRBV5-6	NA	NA	CASSLETSNYGYTF	TGTGCCAGCAGCTTGGAGACGAGTAACTATGGCTACACCTTC
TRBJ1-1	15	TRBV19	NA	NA	CASSMGGGMNTEAFF	TGTGCCAGTAGTATGGGTGGGGGGATGAACACTGAAGCTTTCTTT
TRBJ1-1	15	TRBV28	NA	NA	CASNLGTGSYVEAFF	TGTGCCAGCAACCTCGGAACAGGGTCTTATGTTGAAGCTTTCTTT
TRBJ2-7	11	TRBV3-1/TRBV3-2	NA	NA	CASSTFYEQYF	TGTGCCAGCAGCACCTTCTACGAGCAGTACTTC
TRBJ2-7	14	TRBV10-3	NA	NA	CAISDPGVSYEQYF	TGTGCCATCAGCGACCCTGGGGTATCCTACGAGCAGTACTTC
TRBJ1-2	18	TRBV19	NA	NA	CASSILGDPQSPYYGYTF	TGTGCCAGTAGTATTTTAGGAGATCCTCAAAGCCCCTACTATGGCTACACCTTC
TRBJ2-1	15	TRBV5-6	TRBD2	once	CASSFGAGGPNEQFF	TGTGCCAGCAGCTTTGGAGCGGGAGGGCCAAATGAGCAGTTCTTC
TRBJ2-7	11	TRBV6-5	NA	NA	CASPGVYEQYF	TGTGCCAGCCCGGGTGTGTACGAGCAGTACTTC
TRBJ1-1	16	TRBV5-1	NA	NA	CASSPAGVSVNTEAFF	TGCGCCAGCAGCCCGGCCGGGGTTTCCGTGAACACTGAAGCTTTCTTT
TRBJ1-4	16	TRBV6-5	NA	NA	CASSYRSAATNEKLFF	TGTGCCAGCAGTTACCGGTCAGCTGCAACTAATGAAAAACTGTTTTTT
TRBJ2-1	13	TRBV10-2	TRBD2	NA	CASLGGSYNEQFF	TGCGCCAGCCTGGGGGGGTCCTACAATGAGCAGTTCTTC
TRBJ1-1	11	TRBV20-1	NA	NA	CSAPLDTEAFF	TGCAGTGCACCCCTGGACACTGAAGCTTTCTTT
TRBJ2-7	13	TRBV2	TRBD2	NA	CASSPRGGYEQYF	TGTGCCAGCTCTCCCCGGGGGGGCTACGAGCAGTACTTC
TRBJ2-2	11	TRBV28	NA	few	CASATGGELFF	TGTGCCAGCGCCACTGGCGGGGAGCTGTTTTTT
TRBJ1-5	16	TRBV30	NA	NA	CAWSVRGLSFNQPQHF	TGTGCCTGGAGTGTACGGGGGCTTTCCTTCAATCAGCCCCAGCATTTT